This is a list of T cell receptor beta chains from one sample in a study of CD8 T cells in Susac syndrome. From the immunoSEQ multiplex PCR reads, TCRdb called clonotypes with MiXCR, one entry per CDR3 protein. The sample records some 180,000 distinct CDR3 sequences, around 94% being singletons. Sequencing was carried out using CD4+ T cells from PBMCs. These receptors were obtained from a human donor with Susac syndrome. CDR3s include the opening cysteine and the closing phenylalanine or tryptophan. D genes are given only for firm matches. Clone size appears in some rows only: once, few, many, or a class for an expanded clone.

len: 13
abundance: -
v_gene: TRBV2
d_gene: -
j_gene: TRBJ2-7
CDR3nt: TGTGCCAGCACCGGGATCTCGGTCGGAGAGCAGTACTTC
CDR3aa: CASTGISVGEQYF

len: 17
abundance: -
v_gene: TRBV4-3
d_gene: -
j_gene: TRBJ2-1
CDR3nt: TGCGCCAGCAGCCAAGATCCCCAGTCAACCTCCTACAATGAGCAGTTCTTC
CDR3aa: CASSQDPQSTSYNEQFF

len: 14
abundance: -
v_gene: TRBV6-2/TRBV6-3
d_gene: -
j_gene: TRBJ2-1
CDR3nt: TGTGCCAGCAGCTCCGTAGGTTCCTACAATGAGCAGTTCTTC
CDR3aa: CASSSVGSYNEQFF

len: 13
abundance: -
v_gene: TRBV7-9
d_gene: -
j_gene: TRBJ1-3
CDR3nt: TGTGCCAGCAGTTCAGTCTCTGGAAACACCATATATTTT
CDR3aa: CASSSVSGNTIYF

len: 14
abundance: -
v_gene: TRBV2
d_gene: TRBD1
j_gene: TRBJ1-1
CDR3nt: TGTGCCAGCAGTGCGACAGGGGGCAGCGTTGAAGCTTTCTTT
CDR3aa: CASSATGGSVEAFF

len: 13
abundance: -
v_gene: TRBV14
d_gene: -
j_gene: TRBJ1-1
CDR3nt: TGTGCCAGCAGCTCGACGCGGGGGACTGAAGCTTTCTTT
CDR3aa: CASSSTRGTEAFF

len: 14
abundance: -
v_gene: TRBV16
d_gene: -
j_gene: TRBJ2-7
CDR3nt: TGTGCCAGCAGCCGTCAAACAGGTTACTACGAGCAGTACTTC
CDR3aa: CASSRQTGYYEQYF

len: 13
abundance: -
v_gene: TRBV14
d_gene: -
j_gene: TRBJ2-3
CDR3nt: TGTGCCAGCAGCCAGAATACAGCAGATACGCAGTATTTT
CDR3aa: CASSQNTADTQYF

len: 13
abundance: -
v_gene: TRBV6-6
d_gene: -
j_gene: TRBJ1-1
CDR3nt: TGTGCCAGCAGTTTTGTGGGGGGCACTGAAGCTTTCTTT
CDR3aa: CASSFVGGTEAFF

len: 14
abundance: -
v_gene: TRBV7-9
d_gene: -
j_gene: TRBJ1-1
CDR3nt: TGTGCCAGCAGCCCCCACAGGGCGAACACTGAAGCTTTCTTT
CDR3aa: CASSPHRANTEAFF

len: 14
abundance: -
v_gene: TRBV6-4
d_gene: -
j_gene: TRBJ2-3
CDR3nt: TGTGCCAGCAGTGACTCGGTGGGCACAGATACGCAGTATTTT
CDR3aa: CASSDSVGTDTQYF

len: 16
abundance: -
v_gene: TRBV2
d_gene: -
j_gene: TRBJ1-2
CDR3nt: TGTGCCAGCATGAGGGGTTCGACGGTCAGAAGAAGTGGCTACACCTTC
CDR3aa: CASMRGSTVRRSGYTF

len: 15
abundance: -
v_gene: TRBV2
d_gene: -
j_gene: TRBJ1-2
CDR3nt: TGTGCCAGCCTCCCGATATCGACAGCCAACTATGGCTACACCTTC
CDR3aa: CASLPISTANYGYTF

len: 17
abundance: once
v_gene: TRBV14
d_gene: -
j_gene: TRBJ2-3
CDR3nt: TGTGCCAGCAGCCAATTGACAGCCGAAATATTCACAGATACGCAGTATTTT
CDR3aa: CASSQLTAEIFTDTQYF

len: 15
abundance: once
v_gene: TRBV28
d_gene: TRBD1
j_gene: TRBJ2-1
CDR3nt: TGTGCCAGCAGTTCAGGGACAGGGAACCACAATGAGCAGTTCTTC
CDR3aa: CASSSGTGNHNEQFF

len: 14
abundance: once
v_gene: TRBV9
d_gene: -
j_gene: TRBJ2-3
CDR3nt: TGTGCCAGCAGCGTAACCGGGGCGACAGATACGCAGTATTTT
CDR3aa: CASSVTGATDTQYF

len: 12
abundance: -
v_gene: TRBV2
d_gene: -
j_gene: TRBJ1-2
CDR3nt: TGTGCCAGCAGTACCTCCACATATGGCTACACCTTC
CDR3aa: CASSTSTYGYTF

len: 13
abundance: -
v_gene: TRBV3-1
d_gene: TRBD1
j_gene: TRBJ1-2
CDR3nt: TGTGCCAGCAGCTACCGGGACAGAGATGGCTACACCTTC
CDR3aa: CASSYRDRDGYTF

len: 13
abundance: -
v_gene: TRBV28
d_gene: -
j_gene: TRBJ2-1
CDR3nt: TGTGCCAGCTTGGGCAGCTCCTACAATGAGCAGTTCTTC
CDR3aa: CASLGSSYNEQFF

len: 16
abundance: -
v_gene: TRBV2
d_gene: -
j_gene: TRBJ2-2
CDR3nt: TGTGCCAGCAAAGGGGAAGGACCCGCGGGGACCGGGGAGCTGTTTTTT
CDR3aa: CASKGEGPAGTGELFF

len: 15
abundance: -
v_gene: TRBV20-1
d_gene: -
j_gene: TRBJ1-5
CDR3nt: TGCAGTGCTAGAGAGAGCACGGGACTTGGGCAGCCCCAGCATTTT
CDR3aa: CSARESTGLGQPQHF

len: 16
abundance: -
v_gene: TRBV11-2
d_gene: TRBD2
j_gene: TRBJ2-7
CDR3nt: TGTGCCAGCAGCTTACGATTAGCGGGAGGGCCCTACGAGCAGTACTTC
CDR3aa: CASSLRLAGGPYEQYF

len: 12
abundance: -
v_gene: TRBV20-1
d_gene: -
j_gene: TRBJ1-2
CDR3nt: TGCAGTGCTAGATCCAGGGTGGAGGGCTACACCTTC
CDR3aa: CSARSRVEGYTF

len: 14
abundance: once
v_gene: TRBV4-3
d_gene: -
j_gene: TRBJ2-7
CDR3nt: TGCGCCAGCAGCCAAGATGTTAGCCCTTACGAGCAGTACTTC
CDR3aa: CASSQDVSPYEQYF

len: 13
abundance: -
v_gene: TRBV6-2/TRBV6-3
d_gene: -
j_gene: TRBJ1-1
CDR3nt: TGTGCCAGCAGTTACCATGACAAGAACAAAGCTTTCTTT
CDR3aa: CASSYHDKNKAFF

len: 16
abundance: -
v_gene: TRBV5-6
d_gene: TRBD1
j_gene: TRBJ1-2
CDR3nt: TGTGCCAGCAGCAGCACCCGACAGGGAGGGTACTATGGCTACACCTTC
CDR3aa: CASSSTRQGGYYGYTF

len: 13
abundance: few
v_gene: TRBV27
d_gene: -
j_gene: TRBJ1-1
CDR3nt: TGTGCCAGCAGTTTCCAACCGAACACTGAAGCTTTCTTT
CDR3aa: CASSFQPNTEAFF